These 2 T cell receptor beta chains were sequenced from one sample in a study of blood T cell repertoires in COVID-19. Repertoires were generated with immunoSEQ multiplex PCR, while TCRdb's copy carries only in-frame clones and drops some. The sample carries roughly 100,000 clones, 90% recorded once. Sequenced sample: peripheral blood. Receptors originate from a man aged 50 to 59 with acute or convalescent COVID-19.

The rearrangement links TRBV2 to TRBJ1-2; 7 bases align to TRBD1. This CDR3 spans 12 amino acids. Germline CDR1 reads SNHLY; CDR2 reads FYNNEI. Unmatched junction bases numbered 5, after V lost 8 bases and J lost 5 bases. The chain's CDR3 is CASGGTDYGYTF. Here the CDR3 DNA reads TGTGCCAGCGGTGGGACAGATTATGGCTACACCTTC.

This rearrangement joins TRBV5-1 to TRBJ2-4; D unclear. The germline V gene has CDR1 SGHRS and CDR2 YFSETQ. The CDR3 length is 14 residues. Between the trimmed V and J ends, which lost 0 bases and 8 bases, there was a span of 12 bases. The CDR3 protein is CASSLGQDWDIQYF. The CDR3 coding sequence is TGCGCCAGCAGCTTGGGGCAAGACTGGGACATTCAGTACTTC.